The clone carrying this T cell receptor (beta chain) showed up just once. The sample belongs to a study of technical replicates of blood from a handful of donors. The CDR3 is 18 residues long. Trimming stripped 6 bases from V and 2 bases from J, with 23 bases between. From germline, CDR1 is LNHDA and CDR2 SQIVND (reference sequence). Produced via immunoSEQ multiplex PCR; TCRdb's table is partial and in-frame only. This table holds about 73,000 clones, around 93% found once. The receptor was isolated from a human donor in good health. The rearrangement joins TRBV19 to TRBJ1-3; D may be TRBD1 (6 bases). The sequenced sample consisted of T cells isolated from PBMCs. The CDR3 loop reads CASRQNQWDIGTGNTIYF. As DNA, the CDR3 is TGTGCCAGTAGACAAAACCAGTGGGACATCGGAACTGGAAACACCATATATTTT.